The TCR beta chain under discussion was sequenced for a study of T cell responses to AZD1222 COVID-19 vaccine. Overall study findings and caveats: Possibly, clonal diversity was underestimated; donors were largely white British and included more females. Targeting of unmutated variant regions was reportedly seen in nearly half of spike-specific TCRs.

Assay: immunoSEQ multiplex PCR; the TCRdb copy retains only in-frame clones and omits some. The repertoire holds tens of thousands of clones, with around 89% as singletons. As for this clone: Its antigen is not identified.

This CDR3 has 14 amino acids. CDR1 and CDR2 (germline): MNHEY, SMNVEV (reference sequence). V lost 6 bases to trimming and J lost 2 bases, with 10 bases between them. The chain employs TRBV27 and TRBJ2-2; TRBD2 might be the D (6 bases). The sequenced sample was peripheral blood, obtained on day 0 of AZD1222 vaccination. The TCR sequence derives from an adult in good health. DNA of the CDR3: TGTGCCAGCAGGTCGGGGGTTAACACCGGGGAGCTGTTTTTT. Translation gives CASRSGVNTGELFF.